The rows below give T cell receptor beta chains drawn from one sample of a study of breast tumors, draining lymph nodes, adjacent tissues. MiXCR, run by TCRdb on the multiplex PCR reads, gives a single entry per CDR3 protein. This sample has about 150,000 distinct CDR3 sequences; 20% to 25% occur once, and the top ten carry roughly 2.6%. Sequenced: axillary lymph node tissue. These receptor sequences come from a female donor with breast cancer. Some clones in this sample may be carry-over from other donors' samples. CDR3s include the opening cysteine and the closing phenylalanine or tryptophan. A D gene is named only where the DNA matches it firmly. Size is stated for part of the rows, as once, few or many counts, or as a class when the clone is expanded.

TRBD2	TRBV9	TRBJ2-4	-	TGTGCCAGCAGCCCCTCGCTTAGCGGGTTAGCCAAAAACATTCAGTACTTC	CASSPSLSGLAKNIQYF
-	TRBV12-3/TRBV12-4	TRBJ2-6	many	TGTGCCAGCAGTTTAGGGGGGCCCAACGTCCTGACTTTC	CASSLGGPNVLTF
TRBD2	TRBV19	TRBJ2-1	-	TGTGCCAGTAGTGGGGGACTAGCGGGGGAAATTTACAGTGAGCAGTTCTTC	CASSGGLAGEIYSEQFF
-	TRBV12-3/TRBV12-4	TRBJ1-4	many	TGTGCCAGCAGCCCCCCGGGAAAAAAACTGTTTTTT	CASSPPGKKLFF
TRBD1	TRBV6-2/TRBV6-3	TRBJ2-6	-	TGTGCCAGCAGTCCGACAGGGGGCTATGGGGCCAACGTCCTGACTTTC	CASSPTGGYGANVLTF
TRBD1	TRBV10-2	TRBJ1-2	many	TGCGCCAGCAGCGACAGGGGGCGCTCGGACTATGGCTACACCTTC	CASSDRGRSDYGYTF
TRBD1	TRBV6-1	TRBJ2-5	many	TGTGCCATCGCCCCCCGGACAGGGGGCGCGGGAGAGACCCAGTACTTC	CAIAPRTGGAGETQYF
-	TRBV3-2	TRBJ2-1	-	TGTGCCAGCAGCCAAGACTCCGGCACTTGCTCCTACAATGAGCAGTTCTTC	CASSQDSGTCSYNEQFF
TRBD2	TRBV4-2	TRBJ2-3	many	TGTGCCAGCAGCCAAGGGACTAGCGGGAGCACAGATACGCAGTATTTT	CASSQGTSGSTDTQYF
-	TRBV7-3	TRBJ2-2	many	TGTGCCAGCAGCTCACAGGGTCCCGCGAACACCGGGGAGCTGTTTTTT	CASSSQGPANTGELFF
TRBD1	TRBV28	TRBJ1-2	-	TGTGCCAGCAGCGTAGGGGGCGCGTATGGCTACACCTTC	CASSVGGAYGYTF
TRBD2	TRBV20-1	TRBJ2-3	many	TGCAGTGCTGGACACTTGGGATCTAGCGGCCCAGAGGGAGGTACGCAGTATTTT	CSAGHLGSSGPEGGTQYF
-	TRBV27	TRBJ2-1	few	TGTGCCAGCAGCAAGGAGGCTTACTCCTACAATGAGCAGTTCTTC	CASSKEAYSYNEQFF
-	TRBV2	TRBJ2-1	many	TGTGCCAGCAGAGCGGGCAATGAGCAGTTCTTC	CASRAGNEQFF
TRBD2	TRBV9	TRBJ2-1	few	TGTGCCAGCAGCGAGGGGACTAGCGGGTACAATGAGCAGTTCTTC	CASSEGTSGYNEQFF
-	TRBV28	TRBJ2-5	few	TGTGCCAGCAGTTTACCGATGTATCGAGAGACCCAGTACTTC	CASSLPMYRETQYF
-	TRBV6-2/TRBV6-3	TRBJ2-3	-	TGTACCAGGAGTTTCATAGCTTCAGGAAGCACAGATACGCAGTATTTT	CTRSFIASGSTDTQYF
-	TRBV7-3	TRBJ2-3	many	TGTGCCAGCAGCAGGATCGCCACAGATACGCAGTATTTT	CASSRIATDTQYF
-	TRBV7-2	TRBJ2-3	many	TGTGCCAGCAGCTTAGTTTGGGAGACCCCAACAGATACGCAGTATTTT	CASSLVWETPTDTQYF
TRBD2	TRBV7-9	TRBJ2-5	many	TGTGCCAGCAGCTTAGGACTAGCGGGAGAGACCCAGTACTTC	CASSLGLAGETQYF
-	TRBV7-9	TRBJ2-7	many	TGTGCCAGCAGATTAAGCTGGGCAGGCGAGCAGTACTTC	CASRLSWAGEQYF
TRBD1	TRBV15	TRBJ1-4	few	TGTGCCACCAGCAGGGGTACAGGGGGCTCTAATGAAAAACTGTTTTTT	CATSRGTGGSNEKLFF
TRBD1	TRBV5-6	TRBJ1-4	-	TGTGCCAGCAGCCCGACCGGGACAGGGGGCTATGAAAAACTGTTTTTT	CASSPTGTGGYEKLFF
-	TRBV7-9	TRBJ2-2	many	TGTGCCAGCAGCTTAGAAAGGCAGAACACCGGGGAGCTGTTTTTT	CASSLERQNTGELFF
-	TRBV28	TRBJ2-7	-	TGTGCCAGCAGTCCATATGACACCTTAAGGCGGTACGAGCAGTACTTC	CASSPYDTLRRYEQYF
-	TRBV6-1	TRBJ1-2	many	TGTGCCAGCAGTCCCGGGTGGGCGCACTATGGCTACACCTTC	CASSPGWAHYGYTF
-	TRBV4-1	TRBJ2-1	once	TGCGCCAGCAGCCGGAGAACCGGGGGGCAGCCCTACAATGAGCAGTTCTTC	CASSRRTGGQPYNEQFF
-	TRBV7-2	TRBJ1-2	many	TGTGCTTCGAGCCGGGACACCTATGGCTACACCTTC	CASSRDTYGYTF
-	TRBV5-6	TRBJ2-3	many	TGTGCCAGCAGCTTGTCAGCGGTCACAGATACGCAGTATTTT	CASSLSAVTDTQYF
-	TRBV28	TRBJ2-7	few	TGTGCCAGCAGGTCGGCAGGTCGGGCCTACGAGCAGTACTTC	CASRSAGRAYEQYF
-	TRBV6-1	TRBJ1-5	few	TGTGCCAGCACTTCCGGACTGTATAGCAATCAGCCCCAGCATTTT	CASTSGLYSNQPQHF
-	TRBV3-1	TRBJ2-7	many	TGTGCCAGCAGCCCATCAGGGGCTACCTACGAGCAGTACTTC	CASSPSGATYEQYF
TRBD2	TRBV7-9	TRBJ2-2	many	TGTGCCAGCAGCTTAGCGGGGACTAGCCCTAACACCGGGGAGCTGTTTTTT	CASSLAGTSPNTGELFF
-	TRBV5-4	TRBJ1-6	-	TGTGCCAGCAGCTTAAATAGGGGTAATAATTCACCCCTCCACTTT	CASSLNRGNNSPLHF
TRBD1	TRBV15	TRBJ1-3	many	TGTGCCACCAGCAGAGACAGGGGGGGAAACACCATATATTTT	CATSRDRGGNTIYF
-	TRBV18	TRBJ2-2	-	TGTGCCAGCTCACCAATCGGGGCAACCGGGGAGCTGTTTTTT	CASSPIGATGELFF
-	TRBV28	TRBJ2-3	many	TGTGCCAGCAGTTTTGGGCTAGCGAGCACAGATACGCAGTATTTT	CASSFGLASTDTQYF
TRBD2	TRBV5-1	TRBJ2-1	-	TGCGCCAGCAGCAGCGGCCTGGGGGGGGGGAATGGGCAGTTCTTC	CASSSGLGGGNGQFF
TRBD1	TRBV28	TRBJ1-2	-	TGTGCCAGCAGCCCCGAATTGACAGGGGTTAACTATGGCTACACCTTC	CASSPELTGVNYGYTF
TRBD1	TRBV6-2/TRBV6-3	TRBJ2-1	many	TGTGCCAGCAGCCTTGGGGCAGGGGGTGGTGAGCAGTTCTTC	CASSLGAGGGEQFF